This T cell receptor (beta chain) was obtained from a study of T cell repertoires in ileal Crohn's disease. On this clone: What it binds is unknown.

The study, taken as a whole, reports: High-frequency clones were more common in sorted CD8 than CD4 cells. Active smokers at surgery had more clonal expansions than non-smokers. Every patient over 26.8% clonality showed endoscopic recurrence.

Assay: immunoSEQ multiplex PCR; the TCRdb copy retains only in-frame clones and omits some. In the table there are over 5,500 clones, 75% to 90% of which are singletons. There are 12 residues in the CDR3. CDR1 is SNHLY, CDR2 FYNNEI, per germline. V lost 6 bases and J 9 bases, leaving 12 bases between the germline ends. The sequencing sample was made of ileal tissue. The receptor's source is an adult with Crohn's disease. The chain carries TRBV2 and TRBJ2-1, with D unclear. The chain's CDR3 is CASSFERSEQFF. DNA of the CDR3: TGTGCCAGCAGCTTTGAAAGGAGTGAGCAGTTCTTC.